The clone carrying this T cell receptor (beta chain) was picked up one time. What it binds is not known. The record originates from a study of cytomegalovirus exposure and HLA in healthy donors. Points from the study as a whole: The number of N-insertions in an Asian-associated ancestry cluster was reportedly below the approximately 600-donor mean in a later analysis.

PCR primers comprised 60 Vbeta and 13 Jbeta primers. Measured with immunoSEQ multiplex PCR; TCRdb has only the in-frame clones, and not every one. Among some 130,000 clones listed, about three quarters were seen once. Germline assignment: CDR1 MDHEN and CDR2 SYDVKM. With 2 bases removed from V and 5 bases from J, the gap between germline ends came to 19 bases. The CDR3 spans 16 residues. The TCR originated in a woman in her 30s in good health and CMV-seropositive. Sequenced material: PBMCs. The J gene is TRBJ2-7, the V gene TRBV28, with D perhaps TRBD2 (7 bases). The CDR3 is CASSLRGGGRGDEQYF. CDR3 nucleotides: TGTGCCAGCAGTTTAAGGGGAGGGGGAAGAGGGGACGAGCAGTACTTC.